This is a list of T cell receptor beta chains from one sample in a study of read filtering for tumor transcriptome and immune sequencing. TCRdb re-called the reads with MiXCR, one entry per CDR3 protein. The sample lists more than 45,000 distinct CDR3 sequences, over 9% seen once, with about a sixth in the top ten. Sequencing was carried out using a population of CD138-negative cells sorted from bone marrow. The source of these receptors is a donor older than 35 with multiple myeloma. The conserved cysteine and the conserved F or W are not part of the CDR3 here. The order of the fields is V gene, CDR3 length, CDR3 protein.

TRBV10-3 11 AISPRADTEAF
TRBV20-1 12 SATGRASNQPQH
TRBV5-6 15 ASSLVIRGRGGQPQH
TRBV6-5 13 ASSAGGVAKNIQY
TRBV6-6 12 ASSPRVSNQPQH
TRBV7-2 13 ASSLVAGGHRTQY
TRBV2 11 ASSEDRAYEQY
TRBV29-1 12 SVEDLGNTGELF
TRBV3-1 11 ASSQDSPRVLF
TRBV18 13 ASSPASGGPYEQY
TRBV5-1 13 ASSLTGAAFYEQY
TRBV5-1 12 ASSLGPDGNEQF
TRBV20-1 12 SATTLRRVDEQF
TRBV6-5 11 ASSYQRGDTQY
TRBV28 12 ASSLIGGWYEQY
TRBV5-1 12 ASSFGGVGTEAF
TRBV6-1 12 ASTQRTGSNEQY
TRBV12-3/TRBV12-4 15 ASSPRRSTGSGYGYT
TRBV10-3 11 ATDRSGSGELF
TRBV19 10 ASSTRTGRRH
TRBV2 14 ASSEWGGTLYNEQF
TRBV11-2 14 ASRSGLAGAGGAQY
TRBV4-2 13 ASSHDRGDVGTQY
TRBV7-9 11 ASSSTAFSEAF
TRBV5-1 13 ASSLSQAGDTEAF
TRBV7-8 14 ASSLFSQGPNQPQH
TRBV5-1 10 ASSLELDSQF
TRBV28 14 ASSKGLAGSGETQY
TRBV7-9 14 ASSLGLAGLQETQY
TRBV7-2 15 ASSSSDSGASNEPQH
TRBV5-1 12 ASSPDRKYYEQY
TRBV25-1 14 ASSGGTGTTNYGYT
TRBV5-1 12 ASSLARTEYGYT
TRBV12-3/TRBV12-4 12 ASSYGQGGQPQH
TRBV5-4 13 ASSSSGDRGYEQY
TRBV6-6 12 ASIRDTFNQPQH
TRBV5-1 10 ASEQGTGELF
TRBV7-3 12 ASSLTGSRETQY
TRBV20-1 11 SAIEILVGEQF
TRBV2 11 ASSLDRNTEAF
TRBV19 10 ASSTGRSEAF
TRBV6-4 13 ASSEGGGIMNEQF
TRBV19 13 ASGTAVNSNYGYT